Listed below are T cell receptor beta chains from one sample, sequenced in a study of T cell changes during pregnancy in multiple sclerosis. Some clones are missing from TCRdb's copy, which holds only in-frame ones; the method was immunoSEQ multiplex PCR. The data show more than 35,000 clones, with 85% to 95% seen just once and about 0.39% held by the top ten. This specimen was CD4+ T cells from peripheral blood mononuclear cells, taken in the second trimester of pregnancy. These receptors all come from a female donor with multiple sclerosis, enrolled in a pregnancy study. The CDR3 runs from the conserved cysteine through the conserved F or W. Fields, in order: V gene, D gene, J gene, clone size, CDR3 protein, CDR3 DNA. The D gene is left open where the match is weak. Clone size is shown for a subset of rows, as once, few, many or a class of expanded clone.

TRBV4-2	.	TRBJ2-2	.	CASSQDKTGDRELFF	TGTGCCAGCAGCCAAGATAAGACAGGCGACCGGGAGCTGTTTTTT
TRBV11-1	TRBD1	TRBJ2-5	.	CASSFKTGGQTQYF	TGTGCCAGCAGCTTCAAAACAGGGGGGCAGACCCAGTACTTC
TRBV18	TRBD2	TRBJ2-1	.	CASSGTSGLSYNEQFF	TGTGCCAGCTCGGGGACTAGCGGGCTCTCCTACAATGAGCAGTTCTTC
TRBV4-2	TRBD1	TRBJ1-5	once	CASSQAWDRGSNQPQHF	TGTGCCAGCAGCCAGGCGTGGGACAGGGGGAGCAATCAGCCCCAGCATTTT
TRBV6-1	.	TRBJ1-5	.	CASSRQRNQPQHF	TGTGCCAGCAGTCGACAGAGGAATCAGCCCCAGCATTTT
TRBV5-4	.	TRBJ1-4	.	CALSGEATNEKLFF	TGTGCCCTAAGCGGGGAGGCGACTAATGAAAAACTGTTTTTT
TRBV11-2	.	TRBJ1-1	.	CASSLGRVGNTEAFF	TGTGCCAGCAGTCTTGGGAGGGTAGGAAACACTGAAGCTTTCTTT
TRBV7-2	.	TRBJ2-5	.	CASSRLSRVPRETQYF	TGTGCCAGCAGCCGCCTTAGTCGGGTCCCTCGGGAGACCCAGTACTTC
TRBV7-2	TRBD2	TRBJ2-7	.	CASSLGRGGPYEQYF	TGTGCCAGCAGCTTAGGGCGGGGGGGCCCCTACGAGCAGTACTTC
TRBV2	.	TRBJ2-7	.	CASRQVASAYYEQYF	TGTGCCAGCAGACAAGTGGCTAGCGCTTACTACGAGCAGTACTTC
TRBV19	.	TRBJ1-5	.	CASSIEQGQPQHF	TGTGCCAGTAGTATAGAACAGGGACAGCCCCAGCATTTT